This T cell receptor (beta chain) was identified during a study of beta chain features in type 1 diabetes. Whole-study context: Examination covered under 110 million sorted cells spanning all samples.

General study points: Type 1 diabetes patients had TCRB CDR3s that were shorter (moderately but significantly so) in all four CD4+ subsets.

Via the markers CD45RO/CCR7/CD25/CD127/CD95/CD27, stem cell-like memory, regulatory, central memory and naive CD4+ cells were sorted. Germline V lookup: CDR1 SGDLS, CDR2 YYNGEE. The V gene end was trimmed by 0 bases and the J gene end by 8 bases; junction bases not matched to a gene: 5. This CDR3 comprises 14 residues. Expressed TCRB transcripts were sequenced, since all the RNA that had been isolated was reverse transcribed. Sequenced by immunoSEQ multiplex PCR; TCRdb stores in-frame clones only, minus some. The data show 500,000 to 650,000 clones, around 11% seen once. This clone appeared a few times. No antigen is known for it.

The chain employs TRBV9 and TRBJ2-1, with 7 bases that match TRBD2. This clonotype was sampled from a man aged 25-40 years with type 1 diabetes. What was sequenced was naive CD4+ T cells from blood. DNA for the CDR3: TGTGCCAGCAGCGTAGACGGGAGGAGGGATGAGCAGTTCTTC. Its protein product is CASSVDGRRDEQFF.